This is a list of T cell receptor beta chains from one sample in a study of cytomegalovirus exposure and HLA in healthy donors. Some clones are missing from TCRdb's copy, which holds only in-frame ones; the method was immunoSEQ multiplex PCR. The table records nearly 110,000 clones, approximately 80% of them present only once. Sample: PBMCs. Source of these receptors: a male donor in good health and CMV-seronegative. Each CDR3 is given with its conserved first and last residue. Fields, in order: D gene, J gene, V gene, CDR3 length, clone size, CDR3 protein, CDR3 DNA. The D gene is left open where the match is weak. Clone size is not always given. Where it is, it says once, few, many or a class for expanded clones.

>TRBD1|TRBJ1-4|TRBV6-5|14|few
CASKSPGGDEKLFF
TGTGCCAGCAAGTCCCCAGGGGGCGATGAAAAACTGTTTTTT
>NA|TRBJ2-7|TRBV27|15|NA
CASRVGGGRPFEQYF
TGTGCCAGCAGGGTTGGGGGGGGCCGACCCTTCGAGCAGTACTTC
>TRBD1|TRBJ2-5|TRBV29-1|15|NA
CSVVGRDRLQETQYF
TGCAGCGTGGTGGGACGGGACAGGCTACAAGAGACCCAGTACTTC
>TRBD2|TRBJ2-4|TRBV12-5|19|NA
CASGLRLAGGISGRNIQYF
TGTGCTAGTGGTTTGAGGCTAGCGGGAGGGATTAGTGGGAGGAACATTCAGTACTTC
>TRBD1|TRBJ2-6|TRBV28|15|NA
CASNFRGHGANVLTF
TGTGCCAGCAACTTCAGGGGGCATGGGGCCAACGTCCTGACTTTC
>TRBD2|TRBJ2-3|TRBV2|14|NA
CASLTSLSTDTQYF
TGTGCCAGTCTGACTAGCTTGAGCACAGATACGCAGTATTTT
>TRBD2|TRBJ2-1|TRBV27|17|NA
CASSSPSAGGPGNEQFF
TGTGCCAGCAGTTCACCCTCGGCGGGAGGGCCAGGGAATGAGCAGTTCTTC
>NA|TRBJ2-7|TRBV18|14|NA
CASSPGGAVYEQYF
TGTGCCAGCTCACCAGGAGGGGCGGTTTACGAGCAGTACTTC
>NA|TRBJ2-5|TRBV20-1|11|NA
CSANAAETQYF
TGCAGTGCTAATGCGGCGGAGACCCAGTACTTC
>NA|TRBJ1-4|TRBV18|16|NA
CASSSDVGRLNEKLFF
TGTGCCAGCTCATCCGATGTGGGGAGGCTTAATGAAAAACTGTTTTTT
>NA|TRBJ1-2|TRBV10-3|14|few
CAISGQAGSYGYTF
TGTGCCATCAGTGGGCAGGCCGGTTCCTATGGCTACACCTTC
>NA|TRBJ2-5|TRBV20-1|11|NA
CSASGKETQYF
TGCAGTGCTAGCGGGAAGGAGACCCAGTACTTC
>TRBD1|TRBJ1-2|TRBV19|14|NA
CASTPGQGIYGYTF
TGTGCCAGTACCCCGGGACAGGGTATCTATGGCTACACCTTC
>NA|TRBJ2-3|TRBV9|16|NA
CASSTRGVSGTNTQYF
TGTGCCAGCAGCACCAGGGGGGTTAGCGGGACTAATACGCAGTATTTT
>TRBD2|TRBJ2-7|TRBV19|13|NA
CASSISGSPEQYF
TGTGCCAGTAGTATTAGCGGGAGTCCCGAGCAGTACTTC
>NA|TRBJ1-4|TRBV6-1|16|NA
CASSDPRVGTNEKLFF
TGTGCCAGCAGTGACCCCCGGGTGGGAACTAATGAAAAACTGTTTTTT
>NA|TRBJ2-7|TRBV6-5|14|NA
CASAGRVQSYEQYF
TGTGCCAGCGCCGGCAGGGTTCAATCCTACGAGCAGTACTTC
>TRBD1|TRBJ1-4|TRBV4-2|16|few
CASSRGTGEPNEKLFF
TGTGCCAGCAGCCGGGGGACAGGGGAACCTAATGAAAAACTGTTTTTT
>NA|TRBJ1-1|TRBV5-1|14|NA
CASSLGGPGTEAFF
TGCGCCAGCAGCTTGGGGGGCCCGGGCACTGAAGCTTTCTTT
>TRBD1|TRBJ1-2|TRBV11-2|18|NA
CASSTGLQNTGANYGYTF
TGTGCCAGCAGCACAGGCCTCCAGAATACAGGGGCTAACTATGGCTACACCTTC
>NA|TRBJ2-5|TRBV28|14|NA
CASSLLRLRGTQYF
TGTGCCAGCAGTTTACTTCGCCTCAGGGGGACCCAGTACTTC
>NA|TRBJ2-7|TRBV6-6|15|NA
CASSPSSLSLYEQYF
TGTGCCAGCAGTCCCTCTAGCCTTTCTCTCTACGAGCAGTACTTC
>TRBD2|TRBJ2-3|TRBV5-8|15|NA
CASSLGLAGGDTQYF
TGTGCCAGCAGCTTGGGACTAGCGGGAGGCGATACGCAGTATTTT
>NA|TRBJ1-3|TRBV12-5|20|NA
CASDQKSGQPIPSSGNTIYF
TGTGCTAGTGATCAAAAGAGCGGACAGCCAATACCAAGCTCTGGAAACACCATATATTTT
>NA|TRBJ1-1|TRBV5-1|14|NA
CASSLQGQNTEAFF
TGCGCCAGCAGCTTGCAGGGGCAGAACACTGAAGCTTTCTTT
>NA|TRBJ2-7|TRBV6-5|15|NA
CASSPSGVSSYEQYF
TGTGCCAGCAGTCCTTCCGGGGTAAGCTCCTACGAGCAGTACTTC
>NA|TRBJ2-7|TRBV28|16|NA
CASSLLTGGVDGEQYF
TGTGCCAGCAGTTTACTAACAGGGGGGGTAGATGGTGAGCAGTACTTC
>TRBD2|TRBJ2-1|TRBV4-1|16|once
CASSSSGTSVYNEQFF
TGCGCCAGCAGCTCAAGCGGGACTAGCGTTTACAATGAGCAGTTCTTC
>NA|TRBJ1-1|TRBV29-1|13|NA
CSVEGTGHTEAFF
TGCAGCGTTGAGGGTACAGGACACACTGAAGCTTTCTTT
>TRBD2|TRBJ2-1|TRBV19|13|NA
CASREVAYNEQFF
TGTGCCAGTCGGGAGGTGGCCTACAATGAGCAGTTCTTC
>NA|TRBJ1-1|TRBV30|15|NA
CAWSAEDRVNTEAFF
TGTGCCTGGAGTGCCGAGGACAGAGTGAACACTGAAGCTTTCTTT
>NA|TRBJ2-5|TRBV18|17|NA
CASSPGRAVGSKETQYF
TGTGCCAGCTCACCCGGCAGGGCAGTTGGCTCCAAAGAGACCCAGTACTTC
>TRBD1|TRBJ2-7|TRBV7-6|15|few
CASRPGTGDSYEQYF
TGTGCCAGCAGACCCGGGACAGGGGACTCCTACGAGCAGTACTTC